The 29 T cell receptor beta chains below come from one sample, sequenced in a study of T cells in Graves' hyperthyroidism and ophthalmopathy (dated by TCRdb to about 2019). The library was prepared using multiplex PCR. Sequencing took place on an Illumina HiSeq 2000. The TCR beta CDR3 regions were amplified from the RNA transcripts. The first round of RT-PCR for the TCR CDR3 was performed with the HTBI primer set and the Qiagen OneStep RT-PCR kit. TCRdb redid the processing of the public reads, applying fastp at Q25 and MiXCR, and retained in-frame beta chains. A single entry per CDR3 protein holds the most common genes and DNA from its merged rows. This sample has nearly 600,000 distinct CDR3 sequences in its table, and about 15% of those were observed once. The top ten constitute around 5.4% of the sample. Source material: blood. The source of these receptors is a young woman with Graves' hyperthyroidism that later progressed to Graves' ophthalmopathy.

This sequence joins TRBV28 and TRBJ1-5; D uncertain. The germline V gene has CDR1 MDHEN and CDR2 SYDVKM. The V gene lost 3 bases and the J gene lost 6 bases, with 6 bases spanning the gap. This CDR3 is 12 amino acids long. For the CDR3, the DNA is TGTGCCAGCAGTTTGGCTTCTCAGCCCCAGCATTTT. Encoded protein: CASSLASQPQHF.

The table lists this clonotype with many counts. This sequence joins TRBV2 and TRBJ2-4; 8 bases align to TRBD1. This CDR3 is 17 amino acids long. V lost 3 bases and J lost 1; bases outside the gene matches: 8. CDR1 SNHLY and CDR2 FYNNEI come from the germline V gene. CDR3: CASSDRQTGEAKNIQYF. CDR3 bases: TGTGCCAGCAGTGACCGCCAGACAGGGGAGGCCAAAAACATTCAGTACTTC.

The rearrangement joins TRBV25-1 to TRBJ1-2; D is undetermined. The CDR3 extends over 15 amino acids. Germline lookup yields CDR1 MGHDK and CDR2 SYGVNS. With 4 bases removed from V and 6 bases from J, the gap between germline ends came to 18 bases. The CDR3 spells CASSGGPMTGDGYTF. DNA for the CDR3: TGTGCCAGCAGTGGTGGGCCAATGACTGGCGATGGCTACACCTTC.

This clonotype was observed many times. The chain uses TRBV7-9 and TRBJ2-5; 7 positions agree with TRBD1. J was trimmed by 2 bases and V by 8 bases; bases with no gene match: 17. Per the germline V gene, CDR1 is SEHNR and CDR2 is FQNEAQ (reference sequence). This CDR3 is 17 amino acids long. CDR3 DNA sequence: TGTGCCAGCTCCGATCCGGGACAGTGGCCACCGCAAGAGACCCAGTACTTC. The encoded protein is CASSDPGQWPPQETQYF.

This clonotype appeared many times. V is TRBV30 and J is TRBJ1-6; tentatively, D is TRBD1 (5 bases). CDR1 is GTSNPN and CDR2 is SVGIG in the germline V gene (reference sequence). This CDR3 has 16 amino acids. V lost 0 bases, J lost 7 bases, and 16 bases lay in between. The CDR3 bases are TGTGCCTGGAGTGTGGGCAGGGTGGGTGGAAATTCACCCCTCCACTTT. Its protein is CAWSVGRVGGNSPLHF.

This clonotype has ten or more counts. The chain combines TRBV27 with TRBJ1-2; 8 positions agree with TRBD1. CDR1 MNHEY and CDR2 SMNVEV come from the germline V gene (reference sequence). The ends lost 6 bases at V and 1 base at J; junction bases unmatched: 4. CDR3 length equals 14 residues. CDR3 in DNA: TGTGCCAGCAGCTACAGGGGGGGTAACTATGGCTACACCTTC. Residues: CASSYRGGNYGYTF.

This clonotype was counted at least ten times. V usage is TRBV6-1 and J usage is TRBJ2-7; 9 nucleotides align to TRBD2. This CDR3 is built from 17 residues. The germline gives CDR1 MNHNS, CDR2 SASEGT. The junction had 12 bases not matched to a gene; V was cut back by 5 bases and J by 1 base. The CDR3 sequence: CASSYAAGTSFSYEQYF. CDR3 in DNA: TGTGCCAGCAGTTACGCGGCCGGGACTAGCTTTTCCTACGAGCAGTACTTC.

Ten or more counts support this clonotype. This chain uses TRBV5-1 with TRBJ1-1; D possibly corresponds to TRBD1 (6 bases). V was trimmed by 0 bases and J by 7 bases, leaving 16 bases between them. Germline V lookup: CDR1 SGHRS, CDR2 YFSETQ. The length of the CDR3 is 15 residues. As DNA, the CDR3 is TGCGCCAGCAGCTTGGTGTCAGGGGACGGCCTTGAAGCTTTCTTT. Translation: CASSLVSGDGLEAFF.

This clonotype was counted at least ten times. The chain recombines TRBV24-1 with TRBJ2-1, with a possible D match to TRBD2 (5 bases). This CDR3 has 15 amino acids. CDR1 KGHDR and CDR2 SFDVKD come from the germline V gene. The germline V and J ends were trimmed by 4 bases and 3 bases, with 12 bases remaining between them. As DNA, the CDR3 is TGTGCCACCAGTGAAAGGGAGAGGGTCTACAATGAGCAGTTCTTC. It yields the protein CATSERERVYNEQFF.

This clonotype was counted many times. The rearrangement links TRBV7-2 to TRBJ2-2; the match to TRBD1 covers 8 bases. The V and J ends lost 3 bases and 4 bases, in that order; junction bases with no gene match: 4. CDR1 is SGHTA and CDR2 is FQGNSA in the germline V gene. The CDR3 consists of 15 residues. CDR3 sequence: CASSFQGAGTGELFF. CDR3 DNA: TGTGCCAGCAGCTTTCAGGGGGCGGGCACCGGGGAGCTGTTTTTT. Looking up the rest from reference TRBV7-2 and TRBJ2-2 gives the full variable domain: GAGVSQSPSNKVTEKGKDVELRCDPISGHTALYWYRQSLGQGLEFLIYFQGNSAPDKSGLPSDRFSAERTGGSVSTLTIQRTQQEDSAVYLCASSFQGAGTGELFFGEGSRLTVL.

This clonotype was counted a few times. The chain uses TRBV6-1 and TRBJ1-5; D call uncertain. Between the trimmed V and J ends, which lost 4 bases and 2 bases, there was a span of 21 bases. The CDR3 runs 18 residues. CDR1 MNHNS and CDR2 SASEGT come from the germline V gene. The chain's CDR3 is CASSGPPGSIGGNQPQHF. For the CDR3, the DNA is TGTGCCAGCAGTGGGCCCCCGGGTAGTATCGGAGGCAATCAGCCCCAGCATTTT.

This clonotype occurred many times. This rearrangement joins TRBV12-3 or TRBV12-4 to TRBJ2-3; 11 bases are a match to TRBD2. This CDR3 is 18 amino acids long. The V gene end was trimmed by 6 bases and the J gene end by 4 bases; junction bases not matched to a gene: 15. The CDR3 DNA is TGTGCCAGCAGCTTCGGGACTAGCGGAAGTGCGCCTCCAGATACGCAGTATTTT. Amino acids: CASSFGTSGSAPPDTQYF.

This clonotype turned up a few times. The chain employs TRBV10-3 and TRBJ2-3; unclear D gene. The CDR3 contains 14 residues. Germline lookup yields CDR1 ENHRY and CDR2 SYGVKD. V lost 5 bases and J lost 0, with 9 bases in between. The CDR3 nucleotides are TGTGCCATCAGTCGACTGAAGAGCACAGATACGCAGTATTTT. The encoded protein is CAISRLKSTDTQYF.

With regard to this clonotype: Possible read error: a much larger clone is one base away. V gene TRBV18 combines with J gene TRBJ1-4; 8 nucleotides line up with TRBD1. The CDR3 consists of 14 residues. Germline assignment: CDR1 KGHSH and CDR2 LQKENI. CDR3 amino acids: CASSPFGQGEKLVF. Here the CDR3 DNA reads TGTGCCAGCTCACCATTCGGACAGGGTGAAAAACTGGTTTTT.

The CDR3 loop is CASSLDLRLGPTNEQFF. CDR3 DNA: TGTGCCAGCAGCTTAGATTTAAGACTAGGACCCACCAATGAGCAGTTCTTC. The chain employs TRBV11-3 and TRBJ2-1, with D perhaps TRBD2 (6 bases). The CDR3 contains 17 residues. Trimming took off 0 bases at V and 6 bases at J, with 18 bases between the two ends. Germline V CDR1 and CDR2: SGHNT, YENEEA.

This chain joins TRBV30 and TRBJ1-5, with 9 bases fitting TRBD1. The CDR3 contains 16 residues. The V segment lost 3 bases and the J segment 3 bases; nucleotides outside the gene matches: 9. The germline gives CDR1 GTSNPN, CDR2 SVGIG (reference sequence). As DNA, the CDR3 is TGTGCCTGGAGGACCGGGACAGGGAATATCAATCAGCCCCAGCATTTT. This gives the protein CAWRTGTGNINQPQHF.

To note about this clonotype: This sequence may be a read error, since a much larger clone differs from it by one base. The chain links TRBV10-2 to TRBJ1-2, with 11 bases lining up with TRBD1. Germline V gene lookup returns CDR1 WSHSY and CDR2 SAAADI. CDR3 size: 18 residues. CDR3 in amino acids: CASSEHGTGGKGNYGCTF. CDR3 bases: TGCGCCAGCAGTGAGCATGGGACAGGGGGAAAAGGAAACTATGGCTGCACCTTC.

This clonotype was detected ten times or more. The chain joins TRBV10-3 to TRBJ2-7, with TRBD1 matching over 10 bases. Trimming took 4 bases from V and 2 from J; bases not matched to a gene: 5. CDR1 is ENHRY and CDR2 is SYGVKD in the germline V gene. The CDR3 contains 15 residues. The CDR3 sequence: CAISGGTGETYEQYF. In DNA form, the CDR3 reads TGTGCCATCAGTGGGGGGACAGGGGAAACCTACGAGCAGTACTTC.

This clonotype was seen at least ten times. The V gene is TRBV6-1, the J gene TRBJ1-2, with 7 bases identical to TRBD1. Losses at the gene ends were 6 bases for V and 4 bases for J; bases not matched to a gene: 8. CDR1 and CDR2 (germline): MNHNS, SASEGT. The CDR3 contains 14 residues. The CDR3 region is CASRKGGDGYGYTF. CDR3 nucleotide sequence: TGTGCCAGCAGAAAAGGGGGCGATGGCTATGGCTACACCTTC.

This clonotype was counted ten times or more. The rearrangement links TRBV11-3 to TRBJ2-1; a possible D gene is TRBD2 (6 bases). The CDR3 extends over 15 amino acids. CDR1 and CDR2 from the germline V gene are SGHNT and YENEEA. V was cut by 0 bases and J by 5 bases, with 11 bases left in between. CDR3 DNA sequence: TGTGCCAGCAGCTTAGATCAGGCTAGCGACAATGAGCAGTTCTTC. This gives the protein CASSLDQASDNEQFF.

This clonotype was counted many times. The chain joins TRBV29-1 to TRBJ2-6; the match to TRBD1 covers 7 bases. From germline, CDR1 is SQVTM and CDR2 ANQGSEA. The J segment lost 0 bases and the V segment lost 3 bases, leaving 8 bases of the junction unmatched. There are 17 residues in the CDR3. The CDR3 spells CSVDGAGGISGANVLTF. Written as DNA, the CDR3 is TGCAGCGTTGACGGGGCAGGGGGTATCTCTGGGGCCAACGTCCTGACTTTC.

The chain employs TRBV7-8 and TRBJ2-1; D is unresolved. V lost 5 bases to trimming and J lost 0 bases, with 14 bases between them. This CDR3 comprises 16 residues. In germline, CDR1 is SGHVS, CDR2 FQNEAQ. CDR3 loop: CASSTRNPSSYNEQFF. The CDR3 DNA reads as TGTGCCAGCAGCACACGGAACCCCAGCTCCTACAATGAGCAGTTCTTC.

This clonotype was seen repeatedly, ten times or more. The V gene is TRBV2, the J gene TRBJ2-7; 7 nucleotides align to TRBD1. This CDR3 is built from 12 residues. Trimming cost V 7 bases and J 2 bases; bases outside gene matches: 2. Per germline, CDR1 SNHLY and CDR2 FYNNEI. CDR3 nucleotide sequence: TGTGCCAGCAAGGGACAGCCCTACGAGCAGTACTTC. Its translation is CASKGQPYEQYF.

In its sample, this clonotype was seen many times. The gene calls are TRBV15 and TRBJ1-6, with TRBD1 identical over 7 bases. CDR3 length equals 17 residues. V dropped 2 bases and J dropped 7; count of bases not matched to a gene: 11. In germline, CDR1 is LNHNV, CDR2 YYDKDF (reference sequence). CDR3 nucleotides: TGTGCCACCAGCAGATCCCCTAATGCAGGGGGAAATTCACCCCTCCACTTT. Its protein product is CATSRSPNAGGNSPLHF.

This clonotype was observed at least ten times. V gene TRBV30 combines with J gene TRBJ2-3; D not certain. The length of the CDR3 is 13 residues. Germline V gene data show CDR1 as GTSNPN and CDR2 as SVGIG (reference sequence). Trimming removed 5 bases at V and 4 bases at J, with 13 bases between. The chain's CDR3 is CAWSPIRADTQYF. In DNA, the CDR3 is TGTGCCTGGTCGCCGATAAGGGCAGATACGCAGTATTTT.

This clonotype has a count of ten or more. The V call is TRBV7-2, the J call TRBJ1-4; TRBD1 agrees at 9 bases. V was pared by 2 bases and J by 1 base, with 14 bases of the junction left unmatched. The germline CDR1 and CDR2 sequences are SGHTA and FQGNSA. The CDR3 is 20 residues long. Written as DNA, the CDR3 is TGTGCCAGCAGCTTAATCCCCTTTGGACAGGGGATCGGAACTAATGAAAAACTGTTTTTT. This gives the protein CASSLIPFGQGIGTNEKLFF.

In its sample, this clonotype was seen many times. This sequence joins TRBV4-2 and TRBJ1-1; D is unresolved. V was shortened by 6 bases and J by 0 bases, with 11 bases between the two germline ends. Germline V gene sequence: CDR1 LGHNA, CDR2 YNFKEQ. The CDR3 runs to 14 residues. In nucleotides, the CDR3 is TGTGCCAGCAGTTACATGCGACTGAACACTGAAGCTTTCTTT. It encodes CASSYMRLNTEAFF.

The V and J genes are TRBV7-2 and TRBJ2-3, with 7 bases that match TRBD1. J gave up 2 bases and V 2 bases, and 4 bases lay outside the gene matches. The germline CDR1 and CDR2 sequences are SGHTA and FQGNSA. The CDR3 is made up of 15 amino acids. CDR3 sequence reads: CASSLLTGPTDTQYF. The CDR3 coding sequence is TGTGCCAGCAGCTTACTGACAGGGCCCACAGATACGCAGTATTTT.

CDR3 in DNA: TGTGCCAGCAGCCACCCCGGGATCTATCAGCCCCAGCATTTT. Encoded protein: CASSHPGIYQPQHF. This chain connects TRBV4-2 to TRBJ1-5; no definite D call. Germline V gene data show CDR1 as LGHNA and CDR2 as YNFKEQ. Trimming stripped 3 bases from V and 5 bases from J, with 11 bases between. The CDR3 contains 14 residues.